This entry lists 7 T cell receptor beta chains sequenced from one sample in a study of cytotoxic CD8 clonotypes in ibrutinib-treated CLL. This table comes from immunoSEQ multiplex PCR, and its TCRdb copy is limited to in-frame clones, with some not included. The sample lists approximately 190,000 clones; about four fifths were seen once. This specimen was PBMCs, taken after 12 months of ibrutinib treatment. All receptors derive from a human donor with chronic lymphocytic leukemia.

The chain couples TRBV7-6 to TRBJ2-2, with 7 bases identical to TRBD2. The CDR3 runs to 14 residues. V was clipped by 1 base and J by 7 bases; unmatched bases: 3. Looked up from germline, CDR1 is SGHVS and CDR2 is FNYEAQ. CDR3 coding DNA: TGTGCCAGCAGCTTAGAGACGGGGGGCGGGGAGCTGTTTTTT. This translates into CASSLETGGGELFF. The entire variable domain, with the rest obtained from reference TRBV7-6 and TRBJ2-2, is as follows: GAGVSQSPRYKVTKRGQDVALRCDPISGHVSLYWYRQALGQGPEFLTYFNYEAQQDKSGLPNDRFSAERPEGSISTLTIQRTEQRDSAMYRCASSLETGGGELFFGEGSRLTVL.

The chain uses TRBV5-1 and TRBJ2-7; 12 bases agree with TRBD2. In germline, CDR1 is SGHRS, CDR2 YFSETQ. The CDR3 has 15 residues. V was clipped by 5 bases and J by 2 bases; unmatched bases: 5. CDR3 sequence (DNA): TGCGCCAGCAGAAACGGACTAGCGGGGACCTACGAGCAGTACTTC. It specifies CASRNGLAGTYEQYF.

A word on this clone: An end of the junction differs from the germline gene, which may be a read error. V is TRBV5-1 and J is TRBJ2-1, with D perhaps TRBD2 (6 bases). The CDR3 loop spans 12 amino acids. CDR1 SGHRS and CDR2 YFSETQ come from the germline V gene. The CDR3: CASSLEGGVRVF. The CDR3 coding sequence is TGCGCCAGCAGCTTGGAGGGCGGGGTAAGGGTCTTC.

The chain uses TRBV10-3 and TRBJ2-7, with 8 bases that match TRBD1. The CDR3 is 14 amino acids. V trimming: 2 bases; J trimming: 10 bases; junction bases outside the gene matches: 10. Looked up from germline, CDR1 is ENHRY and CDR2 is SYGVKD. CDR3 nucleotide sequence: TGTGCCATCAGTGAGGCAGGGGGCGCTAAGCCTCAGTACTTC. Its translation: CAISEAGGAKPQYF.

V gene TRBV4-1 combines with J gene TRBJ2-7; the D call may be TRBD1 or TRBD2 (5 bases each). Looked up from germline, CDR1 is MGHRA and CDR2 is YSYEKL. Trimming shortened V by 1 base and J by 4 bases, and 14 bases separated the two germline ends. The CDR3 runs 15 residues. DNA of the CDR3: TGCGCCAGCAGCCAAGCCCTCGGGACCGCGTACGAGCAGTACTTC. Protein: CASSQALGTAYEQYF.

The chain joins TRBV5-6 to TRBJ2-1; 10 nucleotides agree with TRBD1. The junction had 6 bases not matched to a gene; V was cut back by 4 bases and J by 8 bases. Germline loops: CDR1 SGHDT, CDR2 YYEEEE. The CDR3 extends over 14 amino acids. CDR3: CASSRGTGADEQFF. The DNA of the CDR3 is TGTGCCAGCAGCCGGGGGACAGGGGCTGATGAGCAGTTCTTC.

The V gene is TRBV2, the J gene TRBJ2-7; D call uncertain. CDR1 is SNHLY and CDR2 is FYNNEI in the germline V gene. CDR3 length equals 12 residues. V lost 6 bases to trimming and J lost 2 bases, with 8 bases between them. The CDR3 nucleotides read TGTGCCAGCAGGCAGCAGCCCTACGAGCAGTACTTC. As protein: CASRQQPYEQYF.